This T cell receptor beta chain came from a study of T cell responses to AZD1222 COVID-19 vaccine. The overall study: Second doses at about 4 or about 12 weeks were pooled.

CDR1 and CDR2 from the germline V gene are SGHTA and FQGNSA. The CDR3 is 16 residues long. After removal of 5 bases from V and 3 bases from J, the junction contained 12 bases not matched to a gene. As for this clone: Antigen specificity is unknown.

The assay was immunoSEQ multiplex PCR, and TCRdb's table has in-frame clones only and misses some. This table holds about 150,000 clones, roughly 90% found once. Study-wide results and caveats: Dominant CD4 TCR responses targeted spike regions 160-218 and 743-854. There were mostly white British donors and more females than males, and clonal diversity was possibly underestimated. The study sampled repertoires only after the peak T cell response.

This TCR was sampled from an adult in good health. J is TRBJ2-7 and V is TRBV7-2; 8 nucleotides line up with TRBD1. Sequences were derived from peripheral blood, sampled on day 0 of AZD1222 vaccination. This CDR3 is CASSPHPQGENYEQYF. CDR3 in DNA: TGTGCCAGCAGCCCCCATCCACAGGGGGAGAACTACGAGCAGTACTTC.